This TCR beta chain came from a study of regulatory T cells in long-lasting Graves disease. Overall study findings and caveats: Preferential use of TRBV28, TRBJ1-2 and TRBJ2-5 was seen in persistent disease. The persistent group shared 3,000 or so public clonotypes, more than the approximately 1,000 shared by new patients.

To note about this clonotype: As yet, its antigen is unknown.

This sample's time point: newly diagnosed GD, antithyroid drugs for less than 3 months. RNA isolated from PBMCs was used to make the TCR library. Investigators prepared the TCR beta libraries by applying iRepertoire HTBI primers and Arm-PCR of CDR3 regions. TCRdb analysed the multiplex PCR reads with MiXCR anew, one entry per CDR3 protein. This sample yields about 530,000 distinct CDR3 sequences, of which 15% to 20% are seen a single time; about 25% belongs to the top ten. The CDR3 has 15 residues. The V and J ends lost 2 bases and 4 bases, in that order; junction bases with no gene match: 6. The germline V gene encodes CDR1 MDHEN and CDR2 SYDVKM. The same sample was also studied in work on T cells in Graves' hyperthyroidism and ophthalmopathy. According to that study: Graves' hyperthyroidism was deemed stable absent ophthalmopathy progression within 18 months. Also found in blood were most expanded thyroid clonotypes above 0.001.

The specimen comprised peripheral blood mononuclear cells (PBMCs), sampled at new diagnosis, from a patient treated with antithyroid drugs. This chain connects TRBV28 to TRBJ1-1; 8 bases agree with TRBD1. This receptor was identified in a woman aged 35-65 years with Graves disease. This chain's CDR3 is CASSLRRGRATEAFF. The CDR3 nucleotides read TGTGCCAGCAGTTTACGCAGGGGGCGAGCCACTGAAGCTTTCTTT.